The 5 T cell receptor beta chains reported below all come from one sample, sequenced in a study of beta chain features in type 1 diabetes. cDNA synthesis used the whole RNA isolate, giving expressed TCRB sequences. The table came from immunoSEQ multiplex PCR; TCRdb's copy has only in-frame clones and leaves some out. Among 680,000 or so clones listed, about 16% were seen once. Sequences were obtained from naive CD4+ T cells from blood. These receptors were obtained from a man younger than 35 in good health.

This clone was counted between two and nine times. This chain joins TRBV7-2 and TRBJ2-1; D might be TRBD2 (6 bases). Trimming pared 5 bases from V and 0 bases from J, leaving 17 bases between. Germline CDR1 is SGHTA and CDR2 is FQGNSA. The CDR3 runs 17 residues. The CDR3 nucleotides are TGTGCCAGCAGCCTACAGACTAGGGCTATCTCCTACAATGAGCAGTTCTTC. This sequence encodes CASSLQTRAISYNEQFF.

This clone has just a few counts. The chain joins TRBV2 to TRBJ2-5; D call uncertain. The CDR3 is made up of 14 amino acids. Germline lookup yields CDR1 SNHLY and CDR2 FYNNEI. V was pared by 6 bases and J by 2 bases, with 13 bases between. In DNA form, the CDR3 reads TGTGCCAGCAGAGTTCGGATGGGGCAAGAGACCCAGTACTTC. Its translation is CASRVRMGQETQYF. Based on the CDR3 plus reference TRBV2 and TRBJ2-5, the full variable domain is EPEVTQTPSHQVTQMGQEVILRCVPISNHLYFYWYRQILGQKVEFLVSFYNNEISEKSEIFDDQFSVERPDGSNFTLKIRSTKLEDSAMYFCASRVRMGQETQYFGPGTRLLVL.

V and J are TRBV7-2 and TRBJ2-2; TRBD2 matches at 11 bases. This CDR3 has 15 amino acids. Germline V CDR1 and CDR2: SGHTA, FQGNSA. V shed 6 bases, J shed 7 bases, and the junction held 7 bases outside the gene matches. The CDR3 sequence is CASRLTSGKGGELFF. In DNA form, the CDR3 reads TGTGCCAGCAGGCTGACTAGCGGGAAAGGCGGGGAGCTGTTTTTT.

Only a few counts were recorded for this clone. The chain uses TRBV11-2 and TRBJ2-2; weak D call: TRBD2 (6 bases). The germline V gene has CDR1 SGHAT and CDR2 FQNNGV. The CDR3 runs to 16 residues. V was shortened by 1 base and J by 4 bases, with 13 bases between the two germline ends. The CDR3 loop is CASSLGPMGGTGELFF. CDR3 in DNA: TGTGCCAGCAGCTTAGGACCGATGGGAGGCACCGGGGAGCTGTTTTTT.

This clone came up a few times. This sequence joins TRBV5-1 and TRBJ2-4; D is tentatively TRBD1 or TRBD2 (6 bases each). Germline-derived CDR1 and CDR2 are SGHRS and YFSETQ. V was cut by 0 bases and J by 2 bases, with 15 bases left in between. The CDR3 spans 17 residues. The CDR3 protein is CASSLGLRGHTKNIQYF. CDR3 DNA sequence: TGCGCCAGCAGCTTGGGCCTGCGGGGACATACCAAAAACATTCAGTACTTC. The variable domain in full, with the rest retrieved from reference TRBV5-1 and TRBJ2-4, is KAGVTQTPRYLIKTRGQQVTLSCSPISGHRSVSWYQQTPGQGLQFLFEYFSETQRNKGNFPGRFSGRQFSNSRSEMNVSTLELGDSALYLCASSLGLRGHTKNIQYFGAGTRLSVL.